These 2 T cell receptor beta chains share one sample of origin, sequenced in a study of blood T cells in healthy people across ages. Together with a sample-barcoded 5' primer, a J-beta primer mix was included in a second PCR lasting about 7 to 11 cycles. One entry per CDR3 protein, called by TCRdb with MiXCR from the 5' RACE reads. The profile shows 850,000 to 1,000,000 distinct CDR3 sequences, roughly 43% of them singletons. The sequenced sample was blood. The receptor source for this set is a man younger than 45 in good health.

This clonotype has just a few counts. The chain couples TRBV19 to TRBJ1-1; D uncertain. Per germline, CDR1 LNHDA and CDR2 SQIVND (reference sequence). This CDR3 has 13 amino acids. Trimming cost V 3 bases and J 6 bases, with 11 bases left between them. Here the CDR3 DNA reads TGTGCCAGTAGTATGGTGGTTTTCGCTGAAGCTTTCTTT. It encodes CASSMVVFAEAFF.

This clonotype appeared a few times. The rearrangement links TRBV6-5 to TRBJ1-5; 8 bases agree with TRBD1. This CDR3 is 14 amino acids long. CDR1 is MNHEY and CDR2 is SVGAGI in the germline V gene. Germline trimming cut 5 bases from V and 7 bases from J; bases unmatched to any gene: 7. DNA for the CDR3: TGTGCCAGCAGTGTGACAGGGGACGGGCAGCCCCAGCATTTT. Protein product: CASSVTGDGQPQHF.